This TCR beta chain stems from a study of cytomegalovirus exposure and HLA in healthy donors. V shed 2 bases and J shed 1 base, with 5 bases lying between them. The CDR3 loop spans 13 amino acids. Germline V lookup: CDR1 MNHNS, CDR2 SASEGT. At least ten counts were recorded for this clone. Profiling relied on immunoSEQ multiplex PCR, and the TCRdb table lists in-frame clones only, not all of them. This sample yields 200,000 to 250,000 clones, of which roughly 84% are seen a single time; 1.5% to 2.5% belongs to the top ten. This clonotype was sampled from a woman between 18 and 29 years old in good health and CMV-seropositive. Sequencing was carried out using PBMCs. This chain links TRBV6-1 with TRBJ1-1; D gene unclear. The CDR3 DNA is TGTGCCAGCAGTGAAACAGAGAACACTGAAGCTTTCTTT. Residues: CASSETENTEAFF.